This passage covers 5 T cell receptor beta chains from one sample sequenced in a study of CD8 T cells in ankylosing spondylitis. TCRdb re-called the 5' RACE reads through MiXCR, storing one row per CDR3 protein. The data contain under 200,000 distinct CDR3 sequences, just over 9.5% of them singletons. Sequencing was performed on blood, either unsorted or a sorted T cell fraction (not recorded which). These receptors all stem from a female donor with ankylosing spondylitis or in good health (not recorded which).

The chain joins TRBV10-2 to TRBJ1-4, with 7 bases fitting TRBD1. After removal of 8 bases from V and 5 bases from J, the junction contained 14 bases not matched to a gene. Germline assignment: CDR1 WSHSY and CDR2 SAAADI. This CDR3 spans 16 amino acids. CDR3 amino acids: CASGMAGGTVNEKLFF. In nucleotides, the CDR3 is TGCGCCAGCGGCATGGCAGGGGGGACAGTGAATGAAAAACTGTTTTTT.

This clonotype was counted many times. J is TRBJ2-7 and V is TRBV7-2, with no clear D. Trimming removed 4 bases at V and 2 bases at J, with 9 bases between. Germline lookup yields CDR1 SGHTA and CDR2 FQGNSA. This CDR3 spans 13 amino acids. CDR3 sequence: CASSWGPAYEQYF. In DNA, the CDR3 is TGTGCCAGCAGCTGGGGTCCCGCCTACGAGCAGTACTTC.

The gene calls are TRBV11-2 and TRBJ2-2, with no clear D. V was clipped by 2 bases and J by 3 bases, with 19 bases between them. The CDR3 runs to 18 residues. CDR1 and CDR2 (germline): SGHAT, FQNNGV. CDR3 region: CASSLRSAESLYTGELFF. The CDR3 bases are TGTGCCAGCAGCTTAAGGAGCGCGGAGTCTCTTTACACCGGGGAGCTGTTTTTT. The full variable domain, with the rest looked up from reference TRBV11-2 and TRBJ2-2, is EAGVAQSPRYKIIEKRQSVAFWCNPISGHATLYWYQQILGQGPKLLIQFQNNGVVDDSQLPKDRFSAERLKGVDSTLKIQPAKLEDSAVYLCASSLRSAESLYTGELFFGEGSRLTVL.

The chain couples TRBV5-6 to TRBJ1-1; no reliable D call. There are 14 residues in the CDR3. Germline-derived CDR1 and CDR2 are SGHDT and YYEEEE. Trimming stripped 0 bases from V and 2 bases from J, with 8 bases between. This CDR3 is CASSLAWPNTEAFF. As DNA, the CDR3 is TGTGCCAGCAGCTTGGCTTGGCCCAACACTGAAGCTTTCTTT.

Many counts were recorded for this clonotype. The chain has TRBV6-1 and TRBJ1-5, with TRBD1 matching over 7 bases. The CDR3 totals 15 residues. The V gene end was trimmed by 6 bases and the J gene end by 0 bases; junction bases not matched to a gene: 5. The germline V gene encodes CDR1 MNHNS and CDR2 SASEGT. CDR3 amino acids: CASSPGQYSNQPQHF. The CDR3 region has the DNA TGTGCCAGCAGCCCGGGACAGTATAGCAATCAGCCCCAGCATTTT.